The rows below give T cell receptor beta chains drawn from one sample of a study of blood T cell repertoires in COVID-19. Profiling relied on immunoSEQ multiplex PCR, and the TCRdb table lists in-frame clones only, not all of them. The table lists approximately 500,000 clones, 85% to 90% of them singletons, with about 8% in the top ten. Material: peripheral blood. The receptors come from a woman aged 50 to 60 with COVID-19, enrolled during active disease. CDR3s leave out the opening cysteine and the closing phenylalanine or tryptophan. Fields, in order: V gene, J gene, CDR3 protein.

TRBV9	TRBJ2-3	ASSVAGLAFTDTQY
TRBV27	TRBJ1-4	ASSLYTGGGEKLF
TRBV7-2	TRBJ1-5	ASSSQGHQPQH
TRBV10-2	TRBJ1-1	ASMEGAGTEAF
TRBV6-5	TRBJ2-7	ASSTGTGWTEQY
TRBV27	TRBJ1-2	ASSLRAQTAANYGYT
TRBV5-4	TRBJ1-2	ASSRDRGYGYT
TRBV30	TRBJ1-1	AWSMTGLNTEAF
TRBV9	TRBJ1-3	ASSVDVSGNTIY
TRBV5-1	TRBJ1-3	ASSLIPRESGNTIY
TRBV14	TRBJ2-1	ASSQAGLHNEQF
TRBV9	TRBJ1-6	ASSVGVGAGDSPLH
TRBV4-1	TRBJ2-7	ASRRDRGGGSYEQY
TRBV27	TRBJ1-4	ASSLSAGEKLF
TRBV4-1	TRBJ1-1	ASSQFRVNTEAF
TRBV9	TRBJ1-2	ASSVAIVGRDYGYT